A single sample gave rise to the 20 T cell receptor beta chains below, sequenced in a study of CD8 T cells in Susac syndrome (dated by TCRdb to about 2019). To prepare the library, the immunoSEQ multiplex PCR assay was applied. RNA was extracted using the RNeasy kit, and roughly 0.45 to 1 microgram was reverse transcribed with random hexamers. TCRdb trimmed the raw reads at Q25, called clones with MiXCR and kept productive beta chains. Each entry merges the rows of one CDR3 protein and shows their most common DNA and genes. The table for this sample lists approximately 200,000 distinct CDR3 sequences; just under 95% of them were counted only once. 0.082% of the sample comes from the top ten. Sample: CD4+ T cells from PBMCs. These receptors were obtained from a human donor with multiple sclerosis.

This rearrangement joins TRBV20-1 to TRBJ2-2; TRBD2 is a possible D gene (8 bases). CDR3 length equals 17 residues. The germline gives CDR1 DFQATT, CDR2 SNEGSKA (reference sequence). Trimming removed 5 bases from V and 4 bases from J, with 23 bases in between. CDR3 coding DNA: TGCAGTGCTCCCCGCCGGGGGGGAGGGGGCCTCACCGGGGAGCTGTTTTTT. This gives the protein CSAPRRGGGGLTGELFF.

The CDR3 nucleotides read TGTGCCTGGAGTTACGGGGGGGGCTACACCTTC. It is translated as CAWSYGGGYTF. The rearrangement joins TRBV30 to TRBJ1-2, with D possibly TRBD1 on 5 matching bases. CDR3 length equals 11 residues. Germline-derived CDR1 and CDR2 are GTSNPN and SVGIG (reference sequence). Trimming shortened V by 2 bases and J by 8 bases, and 9 bases separated the two germline ends. Variable domain in full (rest from reference TRBV30 and TRBJ1-2): SQTIHQWPATLVQPVGSPLSLECTVEGTSNPNLYWYRQAAGRGLQLLFYSVGIGQISSEVPQNLSASRPQDRQFILSSKKLLLSDSGFYLCAWSYGGGYTFGSGTRLTVV.

This chain joins TRBV29-1 and TRBJ2-7; D gene ambiguous. Trimming took off 1 base at V and 2 bases at J, with 9 bases between the two ends. This CDR3 has 13 residues. The germline gives CDR1 SQVTM, CDR2 ANQGSEA. The CDR3 region is CSVEVTGTYEQYF. The CDR3, as DNA: TGCAGCGTTGAAGTCACTGGGACCTACGAGCAGTACTTC.

The gene calls are TRBV3-1 and TRBJ1-1; TRBD1 aligns across 8 bases. Germline V lookup: CDR1 LGHDT, CDR2 YNNKEL (reference sequence). CDR3 length: 13 amino acids. The V and J ends lost 5 bases and 8 bases, in that order; junction bases with no gene match: 7. CDR3 DNA sequence: TGTGCCAGCAGCGTACCGGGACAGGAAGAAGCTTTCTTT. It yields the protein CASSVPGQEEAFF.

The gene calls are TRBV7-2 and TRBJ2-1; D perhaps matches TRBD1 (5 bases). The CDR3 covers 16 residues. Trimming shortened V by 4 bases and J by 0 bases, and 13 bases separated the two germline ends. CDR1 and CDR2 from the germline V gene are SGHTA and FQGNSA. The DNA for the CDR3 is TGTGCCAGCAGCTCCGTGGGGCTGGGCTCCTACAATGAGCAGTTCTTC. Translating gives CASSSVGLGSYNEQFF.

V is TRBV5-4 and J is TRBJ2-3, with unresolved D. The ends were cut back, 0 bases at V and 2 bases at J, with 16 bases in the middle. The germline CDR1 and CDR2 sequences are SGHNT and YYREEE (reference sequence). This CDR3 contains 17 residues. DNA for the CDR3: TGTGCCAGCAGCTTGGCCGGCCGTCCGTGGTCCACAGATACGCAGTATTTT. Protein: CASSLAGRPWSTDTQYF.

The rearrangement joins TRBV23-1 to TRBJ1-1, with D perhaps TRBD1 (5 bases). TRBV23-1 is an ORF, and what it does is uncertain. V was pared by 6 bases and J by 0 bases, with 11 bases between. The CDR3 is made up of 14 amino acids. The CDR3 reads CASSRGIVNTEAFF. CDR3 coding DNA: TGCGCCAGCAGCCGGGGGATAGTGAACACTGAAGCTTTCTTT.

The gene calls are TRBV29-1 and TRBJ2-3, with 8 nucleotides matching TRBD1. Germline trimming cut 3 bases from V and 3 bases from J; bases unmatched to any gene: 5. Germline CDR1 and CDR2: SQVTM and ANQGSEA. This CDR3 has 14 residues. Here the CDR3 reads CSVEKGQATDTQYF. The CDR3 DNA is TGCAGCGTTGAGAAGGGACAGGCAACAGATACGCAGTATTTT.

The chain has TRBV5-6 and TRBJ1-2; TRBD1 might be the D (5 bases). V lost 10 bases and J lost 4, with 20 bases in between. Per germline, CDR1 SGHDT and CDR2 YYEEEE. The CDR3 is 14 residues long. The CDR3 region has the DNA TGTGCCGCGACGGGCAGGGAAGAGATCTATGGCTACACCTTC. Protein product: CAATGREEIYGYTF.

The chain employs TRBV15 and TRBJ1-2; possible D gene TRBD1, 5 bases. This CDR3 region has 14 residues. CDR1 and CDR2 from the germline V gene are LNHNV and YYDKDF (reference sequence). The V end was cut by 1 base, the J end by 2 bases, with 8 bases between. As DNA, the CDR3 is TGTGCCACCAGCAGAGGATCAGGGAACTATGGCTACACCTTC. Protein sequence: CATSRGSGNYGYTF.

The chain joins TRBV12-3 or TRBV12-4 to TRBJ2-7; D assignment may be TRBD1 or TRBD2 (7 bases each). Trimming pared 6 bases from V and 10 bases from J, leaving 16 bases between. The CDR3 runs to 12 residues. The CDR3 is CASRPGGGTQYF. Here the CDR3 DNA reads TGTGCCAGCAGACCAGGGGGGGGAACACAGTACTTC.

Concerning this clonotype: A read error may account for a junction end that differs from germline. This chain links TRBV20-1 with TRBJ1-1; no reliable D call. The germline V gene encodes CDR1 DFQATT and CDR2 SNEGSKA (reference sequence). This CDR3 has 12 amino acids. This CDR3 is CSARPATPEVFF. The CDR3 DNA sequence: TGCAGTGCTAGACCAGCTACTCCTGAAGTTTTCTTT.

The chain has TRBV14 and TRBJ1-1; no firm D call. V dropped 5 bases and J dropped 0 bases, with 7 bases sitting between them. Germline loops: CDR1 SGHDN, CDR2 FVKESK. The CDR3 covers 13 residues. The CDR3 loop is CASSGSLNTEAFF. CDR3 coding DNA: TGTGCCAGCAGCGGAAGTTTGAACACTGAAGCTTTCTTT. The full variable domain, in which reference TRBV14 and TRBJ1-1 provide the parts outside the CDR3, is EAGVTQFPSHSVIEKGQTVTLRCDPISGHDNLYWYRRVMGKEIKFLLHFVKESKQDESGMPNNRFLAERTGGTYSTLKVQPAELEDSGVYFCASSGSLNTEAFFGQGTRLTVV.

CDR3 nucleotide sequence: TGCAGCGCCGACTCCGGGACAGCCTTTAGGTTCAATGAGCAGTTCTTC. This encodes CSADSGTAFRFNEQFF. V gene TRBV29-1 combines with J gene TRBJ2-1, with 7 nucleotides matching TRBD1. V dropped 7 bases and J dropped 6; count of bases not matched to a gene: 18. CDR1 and CDR2 (germline): SQVTM, ANQGSEA. The CDR3 extends over 16 amino acids.

The chain employs TRBV19 and TRBJ2-6; 7 positions match TRBD1. Trimming removed 8 bases from V and 4 bases from J; junction bases left unmatched: 5. The CDR3 loop spans 14 amino acids. The germline V gene has CDR1 LNHDA and CDR2 SQIVND (reference sequence). CDR3 amino acids: CASGDRAGANVLTF. CDR3 bases: TGTGCCAGTGGTGACAGGGCCGGGGCCAACGTCCTGACTTTC.

The J gene is TRBJ2-7, the V gene TRBV3-1; D is possibly TRBD2 (5 bases). CDR1 LGHDT and CDR2 YNNKEL come from the germline V gene (reference sequence). Trimming took off 5 bases at V and 1 base at J, with 9 bases between the two ends. This CDR3 has 13 amino acids. CDR3 loop: CASSWTDSYEQYF. CDR3 coding DNA: TGTGCCAGCAGCTGGACTGATTCCTACGAGCAGTACTTC.

The chain uses TRBV3-1 and TRBJ2-7; maybe TRBD1 (6 bases). V was pared by 1 base and J by 4 bases, with 8 bases between. This CDR3 is 13 amino acids long. Germline V gene sequence: CDR1 LGHDT, CDR2 YNNKEL (reference sequence). The CDR3 protein is CASSQGRGYEQYF. The CDR3 DNA is TGTGCCAGCAGCCAAGGCAGGGGTTACGAGCAGTACTTC.

This clonotype occurred once. This sequence joins TRBV13 and TRBJ2-7, with D hard to call. Germline loops: CDR1 PRHDT, CDR2 FYEKMQ (reference sequence). The V gene lost 5 bases and the J gene lost 9 bases, with 20 bases spanning the gap. The CDR3 has 14 residues. This CDR3 reads CASSTKTVYGGQYF. The CDR3 coding sequence is TGTGCCAGCAGCACAAAGACGGTTTACGGTGGGCAGTACTTC. Complete variable domain (other parts from reference TRBV13 and TRBJ2-7): AAGVIQSPRHLIKEKRETATLKCYPIPRHDTVYWYQQGPGQDPQFLISFYEKMQSDKGSIPDRFSAQQFSDYHSELNMSSLELGDSALYFCASSTKTVYGGQYFGPGTRLTVT.

The table lists this clonotype with a count of one. The chain uses TRBV30 and TRBJ1-2, with D unresolved. The CDR3 runs to 13 residues. Looked up from germline, CDR1 is GTSNPN and CDR2 is SVGIG (reference sequence). V was clipped by 5 bases and J by 4 bases, with 14 bases between them. The CDR3 nucleotides are TGTGCCTGGGGGCCACGGCCTTCCTATGGCTACACCTTC. It encodes CAWGPRPSYGYTF.

About this clonotype itself: The germline gene is not matched at one end of the junction; a read error may be the cause. The genes are TRBV20-1 and TRBJ2-5, with 10 bases identical to TRBD2. Germline lookup yields CDR1 DFQATT and CDR2 SNEGSKA (reference sequence). The CDR3 sequence is 13 residues long. The CDR3 sequence: CSARAGGAKTQYF. The CDR3, as DNA: TGCAGTGCGAGAGCGGGGGGGGCTAAGACCCAGTACTTC.